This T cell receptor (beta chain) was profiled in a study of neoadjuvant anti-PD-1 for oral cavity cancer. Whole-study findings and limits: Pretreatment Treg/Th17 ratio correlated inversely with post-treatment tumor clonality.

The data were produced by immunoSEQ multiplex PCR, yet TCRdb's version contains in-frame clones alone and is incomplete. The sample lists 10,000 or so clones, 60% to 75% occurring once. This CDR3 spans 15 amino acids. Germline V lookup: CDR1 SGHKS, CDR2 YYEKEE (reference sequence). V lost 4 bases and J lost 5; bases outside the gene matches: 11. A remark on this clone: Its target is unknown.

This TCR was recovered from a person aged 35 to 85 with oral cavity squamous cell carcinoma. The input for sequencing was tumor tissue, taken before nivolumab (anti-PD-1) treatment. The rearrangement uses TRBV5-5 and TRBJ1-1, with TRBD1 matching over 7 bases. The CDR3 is CASSPPTGAGTEAFF. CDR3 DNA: TGTGCCAGCAGCCCACCCACAGGGGCGGGGACTGAAGCTTTCTTT. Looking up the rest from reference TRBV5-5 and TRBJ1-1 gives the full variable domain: DAGVTQSPTHLIKTRGQQVTLRCSPISGHKSVSWYQQVLGQGPQFIFQYYEKEERGRGNFPDRFSARQFPNYSSELNVNALLLGDSALYLCASSPPTGAGTEAFFGQGTRLTVV.